These 16 T cell receptor beta chains were all obtained from the same sample, sequenced in a study of molecular identifiers for immune sequencing clone quantification. One entry per CDR3 protein results from TCRdb running MiXCR on the PCR reads. The table shows 250,000 to 350,000 distinct CDR3 sequences, with roughly a fifth occurring only once. Sequenced: naive CD8+ T cells from blood, with Jurkat cell RNA spiked in. Subset indicated: FACS-sorted CD8+CD4-CCR7+CD45RA+ naive T cells. These receptors were collected from a human donor in good health. Some libraries in this study had Jurkat cell RNA spiked in.

The sample holds a few counts of this clonotype. The chain uses TRBV6-6 and TRBJ1-6, with D unclear. Germline V gene sequence: CDR1 MNHNY, CDR2 SVGAGI (reference sequence). V lost 2 bases and J lost 7, with 3 bases in between. The CDR3 contains 12 residues. In DNA form, the CDR3 reads TGTGCCAGCAGTTACGGAAATTCACCCCTCCACTTT. It is translated as CASSYGNSPLHF.

This clonotype was seen many times. For the CDR3, the DNA is TGTGCCAGCAGCCTACCCGGGACTAGCTCCGGGGAGCTGTTTTTT. Its protein product is CASSLPGTSSGELFF. The rearrangement uses TRBV14 and TRBJ2-2, with 9 positions matching TRBD2. From germline, CDR1 is SGHDN and CDR2 FVKESK. The CDR3 contains 15 residues. V lost 4 bases, J lost 6 bases, and 6 bases stayed unmatched.

This clonotype was recorded at least ten times. The chain links TRBV28 to TRBJ2-5, with TRBD1 matching over 11 bases. The germline gives CDR1 MDHEN, CDR2 SYDVKM. The CDR3 consists of 18 residues. With V trimmed by 2 bases and J by 4 bases, 12 bases remained unmatched. Here the CDR3 DNA reads TGTGCCAGCAGTTTACGTAGGGGACAGGGGGTACGGCGAGAGACCCAGTACTTC. Amino acids: CASSLRRGQGVRRETQYF.

The sample holds a few counts of this clonotype. With a much larger clone just one base away, this may be a read error. V gene TRBV27 combines with J gene TRBJ2-3; D possibly corresponds to TRBD2 (6 bases). CDR1 is MNHEY, CDR2 SMNVEV, per germline (reference sequence). This CDR3 comprises 15 residues. Deletions cut 3 bases from V and 3 bases from J, with 13 bases between. The CDR3 DNA follows: TGTGCCAGCAGTTTGCCCGCGGGACTTACAGATACGCAGTATTTT. This translates into CASSLPAGLTDTQYF.

This clonotype showed up many times. The chain uses TRBV5-1 and TRBJ2-2; D is uncertain. The ends were cut back, 2 bases at V and 8 bases at J, with 4 bases in the middle. The length of the CDR3 is 11 residues. Per the germline V gene, CDR1 is SGHRS and CDR2 is YFSETQ. CDR3 sequence (DNA): TGCGCCAGCAGCTTTGGTGGGGAGCTGTTTTTT. Amino acid sequence: CASSFGGELFF.

The chain uses TRBV28 and TRBJ2-3; D not resolved. The CDR3 sequence is 16 residues long. Germline-derived CDR1 and CDR2 are MDHEN and SYDVKM. The germline V and J ends were trimmed by 7 bases and 4 bases, with 21 bases remaining between them. This CDR3 reads CASTLSSTETPDTQYF. CDR3 nucleotides: TGTGCCAGCACCCTTAGTTCCACGGAGACCCCAGATACGCAGTATTTT.

The J gene is TRBJ1-1, the V gene TRBV7-2, with D uncertain. This CDR3 has 16 residues. Germline CDR1 is SGHTA and CDR2 is FQGNSA. Trimming cost V 4 bases and J 4 bases, with 19 bases left between them. The CDR3 DNA follows: TGTGCCAGCAGCTATAGCGGTTGGGGTCGTAGCACTGAAGCTTTCTTT. Protein sequence: CASSYSGWGRSTEAFF.

This clonotype occurred many times. The chain links TRBV12-3 or TRBV12-4 to TRBJ2-5; 7 nucleotides align to TRBD1. The trim removed 6 bases at V and 4 bases at J, leaving 5 bases unmatched. The CDR3 is made up of 13 amino acids. The CDR3 protein is CASRLGQLETQYF. CDR3 nucleotides: TGTGCCAGCAGATTGGGACAGCTAGAGACCCAGTACTTC.

Many counts were recorded for this clonotype. The chain employs TRBV4-3 and TRBJ2-7, with 9 positions matching TRBD1. V was pared by 5 bases and J by 5 bases, with 10 bases of the junction left unmatched. CDR1 and CDR2 from the germline V gene are LGHNA and YSLEER. The CDR3 spans 15 residues. DNA of the CDR3: TGCGCCAGCAGCTACAGTCCCGGGACAGGGAACGAGCAGTACTTC. Amino acid sequence: CASSYSPGTGNEQYF.

This clonotype came up a few times. V gene TRBV10-1 combines with J gene TRBJ2-3, with 13 bases identical to TRBD2. Per the germline V gene, CDR1 is WNHNN and CDR2 is SYGVQD (reference sequence). This CDR3 is built from 14 residues. After removal of 8 bases from V and 4 bases from J, the junction contained 3 bases not matched to a gene. The CDR3 is CASWTSGGSDTQYF. CDR3 coding DNA: TGCGCCAGCTGGACTAGCGGGGGATCAGATACGCAGTATTTT.

This clonotype was observed at least ten times. The chain uses TRBV7-9 and TRBJ2-3; 8 bases are a match to TRBD2. Germline V gene data show CDR1 as SEHNR and CDR2 as FQNEAQ (reference sequence). The length of the CDR3 is 16 residues. The V segment lost 5 bases and the J segment 3 bases; nucleotides outside the gene matches: 10. The CDR3 DNA reads TGTGCCAGCAGCCCCGAGGGGCGGGAGGTAACAGATACGCAGTATTTT. Translating it yields CASSPEGREVTDTQYF.

The table lists this clonotype with many counts. In DNA, the CDR3 is TGTGCCAGCAGCTCCCCCGTCGCGGGGTCAATGGGGACCGGGGAGCTGTTTTTT. Translated, it gives CASSSPVAGSMGTGELFF. V is TRBV7-9 and J is TRBJ2-2, with a tentative D call TRBD2 (6 bases). The CDR3 runs 18 residues. CDR1 and CDR2 from the germline V gene are SEHNR and FQNEAQ (reference sequence). The V end lost 4 bases, the J end lost 5 bases, and 23 bases lay between the germline ends.

This chain uses TRBV4-3 with TRBJ2-1; tentative D call: TRBD2 (5 bases). Germline lookup yields CDR1 LGHNA and CDR2 YSLEER. Trimming stripped 0 bases from V and 7 bases from J, with 16 bases between. The CDR3 spans 16 residues. The CDR3 reads CASSQDVMAPGNEQFF. In nucleotides, the CDR3 is TGCGCCAGCAGCCAAGATGTCATGGCCCCGGGGAATGAGCAGTTCTTC.

On this clonotype: This may arise from a read error, as a much more abundant clone is one base away. The J gene is TRBJ2-7, the V gene TRBV7-2; no clear D. This CDR3 has 11 residues. CDR1 and CDR2 from the germline V gene are SGHTA and FQGNSA. V lost 5 bases to trimming and J lost 6 bases, with 8 bases between them. CDR3 bases: TGTGCCAGCAGCGTAGGGCCCGAGCAGTACTTC. It specifies CASSVGPEQYF.

This clonotype was picked up many times. This rearrangement joins TRBV20-1 to TRBJ1-5, with D perhaps matching TRBD1 (6 bases). The length of the CDR3 is 17 residues. V was trimmed by 0 bases and J by 2 bases, leaving 17 bases between them. The germline V gene encodes CDR1 DFQATT and CDR2 SNEGSKA (reference sequence). The CDR3 protein is CSARDRGGIYGNQPQHF. CDR3 bases: TGCAGTGCTAGAGACAGGGGAGGAATATACGGCAATCAGCCCCAGCATTTT.

As to this clonotype: As the CDR3 is not closed by the conserved phenylalanine or tryptophan, this likely results from a read error. This chain connects TRBV5-1 to TRBJ2-7; D gene uncertain. Germline V gene lookup returns CDR1 SGHRS and CDR2 YFSETQ. V shed 0 bases and J shed 5 bases, with 9 bases lying between them. This CDR3 comprises 13 residues. Here the CDR3 DNA reads TGCGCCAGCAGCTTGGCGGGCCTTCACGAGCAGTACTAC. It yields the protein CASSLAGLHEQYY.